This T cell receptor beta chain was recovered during a study of T cells after yellow fever vaccination. TCRdb re-called the 5' RACE reads with MiXCR, one entry per CDR3 protein. Of about 58,000 distinct CDR3 sequences detected, approximately 5.5% appear once; the ten largest clones hold around 30%. The study's findings and limits: Post-booster samples contained most primary-vaccination clones (approximately 97% CD4, 88% CD8). FACS-sorted repertoires could harbor abundant contaminating bulk-population clonotypes. On day 0, almost all vaccine-responding clonotypes were undetectable in sorted memory subsets.

The CDR3 has 12 amino acids. The V and J ends lost 6 bases and 8 bases respectively, with 11 bases between them. This clonotype was counted many times. The receptor comes from a man aged 18-30 years who received the YFV17D yellow fever vaccine. The sequencing here drew on PBMCs, either bulk or a sorted T-cell subset (CD4+, CD8+, memory, or dextramer-sorted; not recorded which), taken on the day of the yellow fever booster vaccination. The rearrangement uses TRBV12-3 or TRBV12-4 and TRBJ2-1, with D perhaps TRBD2 (6 bases). The chain's CDR3 is CASRGTPYEQFF. The CDR3 DNA is TGTGCCAGCAGGGGGACTCCCTATGAGCAGTTCTTC.